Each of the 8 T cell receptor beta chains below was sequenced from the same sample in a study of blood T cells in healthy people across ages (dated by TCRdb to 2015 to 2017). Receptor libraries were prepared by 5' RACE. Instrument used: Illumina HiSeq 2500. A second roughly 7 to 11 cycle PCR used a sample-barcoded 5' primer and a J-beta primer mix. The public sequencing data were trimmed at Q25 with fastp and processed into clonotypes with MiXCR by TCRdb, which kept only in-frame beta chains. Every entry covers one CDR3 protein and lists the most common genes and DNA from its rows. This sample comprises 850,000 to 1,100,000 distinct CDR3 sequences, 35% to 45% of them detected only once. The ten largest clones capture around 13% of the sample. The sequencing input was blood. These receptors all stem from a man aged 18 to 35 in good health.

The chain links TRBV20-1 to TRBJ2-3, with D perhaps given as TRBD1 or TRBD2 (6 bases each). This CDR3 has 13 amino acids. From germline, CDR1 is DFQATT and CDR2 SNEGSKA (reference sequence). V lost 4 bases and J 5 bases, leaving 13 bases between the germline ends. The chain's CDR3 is CSAKGGGGDTQYF. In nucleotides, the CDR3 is TGCAGTGCTAAGGGGGGTGGTGGAGATACGCAGTATTTT.

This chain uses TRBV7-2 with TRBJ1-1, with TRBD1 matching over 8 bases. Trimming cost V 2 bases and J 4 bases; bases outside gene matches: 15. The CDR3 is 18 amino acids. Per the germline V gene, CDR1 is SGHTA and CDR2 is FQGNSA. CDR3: CASSLLGWGRGQSTEAFF. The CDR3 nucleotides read TGTGCCAGCAGCTTATTAGGGTGGGGCAGGGGGCAGAGCACTGAAGCTTTCTTT. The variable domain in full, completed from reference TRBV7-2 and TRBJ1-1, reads GAGVSQSPSNKVTEKGKDVELRCDPISGHTALYWYRQSLGQGLEFLIYFQGNSAPDKSGLPSDRFSAERTGGSVSTLTIQRTQQEDSAVYLCASSLLGWGRGQSTEAFFGQGTRLTVV.

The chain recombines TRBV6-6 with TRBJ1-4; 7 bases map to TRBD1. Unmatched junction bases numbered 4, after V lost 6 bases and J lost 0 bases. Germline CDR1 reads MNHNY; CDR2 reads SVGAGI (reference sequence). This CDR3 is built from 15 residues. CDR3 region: CASRSGTATNEKLFF. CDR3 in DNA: TGTGCCAGCAGGTCCGGGACAGCAACTAATGAAAAACTGTTTTTT.

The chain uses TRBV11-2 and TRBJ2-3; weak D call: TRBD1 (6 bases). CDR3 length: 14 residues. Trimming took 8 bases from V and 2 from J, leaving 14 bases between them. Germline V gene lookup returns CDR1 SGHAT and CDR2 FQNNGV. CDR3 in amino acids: CASQWGTTTDTQYF. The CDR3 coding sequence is TGTGCCAGCCAGTGGGGGACAACCACAGATACGCAGTATTTT.

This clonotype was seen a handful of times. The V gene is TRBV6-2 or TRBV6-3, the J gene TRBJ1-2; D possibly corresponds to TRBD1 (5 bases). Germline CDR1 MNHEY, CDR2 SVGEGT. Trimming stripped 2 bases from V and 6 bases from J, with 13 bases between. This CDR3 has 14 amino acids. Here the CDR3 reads CASSYAAGLDGYTF. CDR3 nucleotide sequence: TGTGCCAGCAGTTACGCGGCAGGGTTGGATGGCTACACCTTC.

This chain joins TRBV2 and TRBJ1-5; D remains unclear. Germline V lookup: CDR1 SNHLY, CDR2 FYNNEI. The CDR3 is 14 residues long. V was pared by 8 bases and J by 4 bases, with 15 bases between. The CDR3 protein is CASLGQMGNQPQHF. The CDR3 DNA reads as TGTGCCAGCTTAGGGCAAATGGGAAATCAGCCCCAGCATTTT.

DNA of the CDR3: TGTGCCAGCAGCATGGACAGGGGAAACTACAATGAGCAGTACTTC. Translating it yields CASSMDRGNYNEQYF. This rearrangement joins TRBV7-6 to TRBJ2-1; 9 nucleotides agree with TRBD1. The J call may be mistaken, given a closer DNA end match to TRBJ2-7. Germline V CDR1 and CDR2: SGHVS, FNYEAQ. This CDR3 contains 15 residues.

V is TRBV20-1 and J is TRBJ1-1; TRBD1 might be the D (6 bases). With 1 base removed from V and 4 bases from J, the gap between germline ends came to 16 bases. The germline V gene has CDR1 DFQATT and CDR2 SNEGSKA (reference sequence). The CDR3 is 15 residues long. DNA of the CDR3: TGCAGTGCTAGAGCGACGGCAGGGGCGGGCACTGAAGCTTTCTTT. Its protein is CSARATAGAGTEAFF.